Listed below are T cell receptor beta chains from one sample, sequenced in a study of PD-1 blockade in mismatch repair-deficient tumors. TCRdb keeps only in-frame clones here, not all; method: immunoSEQ multiplex PCR. The data show 30,000 to 40,000 clones, 80% to 90% seen once. Specimen: peripheral blood, collected around 76 weeks after starting pembrolizumab. The receptors come from an adult with mismatch repair-deficient cancer. CDR3s include the opening cysteine and the closing phenylalanine or tryptophan. The D gene is left open where the match is weak. Clone sizes are given selectively: once, few, many, or a class where the clone is expanded.

clone_size j_call v_call d_call cdr3_aa cdr3_nt
. TRBJ1-1 TRBV28 . CASRGYTEAFF TGTGCCAGCAGAGGTTACACTGAAGCTTTCTTT
. TRBJ1-3 TRBV7-1 . CASSLRSGNTIYF TGTGCCAGCAGCCTCAGATCTGGAAACACCATATATTTT
. TRBJ2-7 TRBV4-3 TRBD2 CASSPGTSGSYEQYF TGCGCCAGCAGCCCCGGGACTAGCGGGTCCTACGAGCAGTACTTC
few TRBJ2-7 TRBV28 . CASSLHRDIRLKEQYF TGTGCCAGCAGTTTACACCGGGACATTAGGCTGAAGGAGCAGTACTTC
. TRBJ2-1 TRBV7-6 TRBD2 CASSLAGTSGTYNEQFF TGTGCCAGCAGCTTAGCGGGGACTAGCGGGACCTACAATGAGCAGTTCTTC
. TRBJ1-2 TRBV5-1 TRBD1 CASSLAPRGRDWDYGYTF TGCGCCAGCAGCTTGGCGCCCAGGGGGCGCGATTGGGACTATGGCTACACCTTC
. TRBJ1-2 TRBV2 . CASSSGTDYGYTF TGTGCCAGCAGTTCCGGGACGGATTATGGCTACACCTTC
. TRBJ2-5 TRBV12-5 TRBD2 CASGTGLAGGTETQYF TGTGCTAGTGGTACTGGACTAGCGGGAGGCACGGAGACCCAGTACTTC
once TRBJ1-1 TRBV4-2 . CASSQNEGSNTEAFF TGTGCCAGCAGCCAAAATGAGGGTTCGAACACTGAAGCTTTCTTT
. TRBJ2-7 TRBV5-4 TRBD1 CASSLEGGQGREQYF TGTGCCAGCAGCTTGGAAGGAGGACAGGGTCGCGAGCAGTACTTC
. TRBJ2-7 TRBV19 TRBD2 CASSVAGGFYEQYF TGTGCCAGTAGTGTAGCGGGAGGCTTTTACGAGCAGTACTTC
. TRBJ2-1 TRBV5-1 TRBD2 CASSLLAGTGNEQFF TGCGCCAGCAGCTTGCTAGCGGGAACGGGCAATGAGCAGTTCTTC
. TRBJ2-1 TRBV5-4 . CASSRSSYNEQFF TGTGCCAGCAGCCGTAGCTCCTACAATGAGCAGTTCTTC
. TRBJ1-5 TRBV6-5 . CASSPAPSNQPQHF TGTGCCAGCAGTCCCGCCCCCAGCAATCAGCCCCAGCATTTT
once TRBJ1-1 TRBV6-1 . CASRNRDTDSEAFF TGTGCCAGCAGAAACCGGGACACGGACTCGGAAGCTTTCTTT
. TRBJ2-3 TRBV2 . CASSGDSDTQYF TGTGCCAGCAGTGGAGACTCTGATACGCAGTATTTT
. TRBJ2-5 TRBV18 . CASSPLRAGETQYF TGTGCCAGCTCCCCTCTGAGAGCGGGAGAGACCCAGTACTTC
. TRBJ2-7 TRBV14 . CASSLFRDTYEQYF TGTGCCAGCAGCCTATTCCGGGACACTTACGAGCAGTACTTC
. TRBJ2-2 TRBV7-3 . CASSLGLSLGELFF TGTGCCAGCAGCTTAGGGCTATCTTTAGGGGAGCTGTTTTTT
. TRBJ2-7 TRBV29-1 TRBD1 CSVEETGDEQYF TGCAGCGTTGAAGAGACAGGGGACGAGCAGTACTTC
. TRBJ2-7 TRBV5-6 . CASTLGGIRDEQYF TGTGCCAGCACCCTAGGCGGGATTAGAGACGAGCAGTACTTC
. TRBJ2-7 TRBV5-1 . CASSPYSPYEQYF TGCGCCAGCAGCCCATACAGTCCCTACGAGCAGTACTTC
. TRBJ1-4 TRBV29-1 . CSVETGREKLFF TGCAGCGTTGAAACCGGTCGCGAAAAACTGTTTTTT
. TRBJ2-2 TRBV7-2 TRBD1 CASSPTGLASPGELFF TGTGCCAGCAGCCCGACAGGGCTTGCATCCCCCGGGGAGCTGTTTTTT
once TRBJ2-5 TRBV20-1 . CSVPQETQYF TGCAGTGTCCCTCAGGAGACCCAGTACTTC
. TRBJ2-1 TRBV5-8 . CASSLGGAGEQFF TGTGCCAGCAGCTTAGGAGGGGCAGGAGAGCAGTTCTTC
. TRBJ1-1 TRBV4-1 . CASSHPGGAEAFF TGCGCCAGCAGCCACCCGGGGGGCGCTGAAGCTTTCTTT
. TRBJ1-5 TRBV7-8 . CASNGNGPNQPQHF TGTGCCAGCAATGGGAACGGACCCAATCAGCCCCAGCATTTT
. TRBJ2-1 TRBV6-1 . CASSEMRGMDEQFF TGTGCCAGCAGTGAAATGAGGGGAATGGATGAGCAGTTCTTC
. TRBJ2-2 TRBV5-6 TRBD1 CASSLYQGVYTGELFF TGTGCCAGCAGCTTGTATCAGGGGGTTTACACCGGGGAGCTGTTTTTT
. TRBJ1-1 TRBV27 . CASRQGWTEAFF TGTGCCAGCAGACAGGGTTGGACTGAAGCTTTCTTT
. TRBJ2-1 TRBV9 . CASSVASAWGYNEQFF TGTGCCAGCAGCGTAGCTTCGGCTTGGGGGTACAATGAGCAGTTCTTC
. TRBJ2-7 TRBV13 . CASSLKGTASYEQYF TGTGCCAGCAGCTTAAAAGGGACCGCCTCCTACGAGCAGTACTTC
. TRBJ2-2 TRBV9 TRBD2 CASSPGLAGYTGELFF TGTGCCAGCAGCCCTGGACTAGCGGGGTACACCGGGGAGCTGTTTTTT
. TRBJ2-7 TRBV9 TRBD2 CASGTSGYEQYF TGTGCCAGTGGGACTAGCGGTTACGAGCAGTACTTC
. TRBJ1-5 TRBV19 . CASSNVRTPNQPQHF TGTGCCAGTAGTAACGTCCGAACCCCTAATCAGCCCCAGCATTTT
. TRBJ1-2 TRBV11-3 TRBD1 CASSLSGQGGYYGYTF TGTGCCAGCAGCTTAAGCGGACAGGGGGGATACTATGGCTACACCTTC
. TRBJ2-1 TRBV5-4 TRBD2 CASSRGLAETYNEQFF TGTGCCAGCAGCCGAGGACTAGCCGAAACCTACAATGAGCAGTTCTTC
. TRBJ2-5 TRBV29-1 . CSVRQETQYF TGCAGCGTTCGACAAGAGACCCAGTACTTC
. TRBJ2-1 TRBV2 TRBD2 CATLAGALYNEQFF TGTGCCACCTTAGCGGGAGCCCTTTACAATGAGCAGTTCTTC
. TRBJ1-1 TRBV19 . CASSITGVNTEAFF TGTGCCAGTAGTATAACGGGCGTGAACACTGAAGCTTTCTTT
. TRBJ2-1 TRBV6-6 . CASNPDRNEQFF TGTGCCAGCAACCCTGACCGCAATGAGCAGTTCTTC
. TRBJ2-1 TRBV7-6 TRBD2 CASTPRVGEGLNEQFF TGTGCCAGCACCCCGAGGGTGGGGGAGGGCCTTAATGAGCAGTTCTTC
once TRBJ1-4 TRBV5-4 TRBD1 CASSSGQGEVEKLFF TGTGCCAGCAGCTCGGGACAGGGAGAAGTTGAAAAACTGTTTTTT
. TRBJ1-2 TRBV4-1 TRBD1 CASSRGTGDNYGYTF TGCGCCAGCAGCCGAGGGACAGGAGATAACTATGGCTACACCTTC
. TRBJ1-1 TRBV6-6 . CASSQGTKNTEAFF TGTGCCAGCAGTCAAGGGACGAAAAACACTGAAGCTTTCTTT
. TRBJ2-7 TRBV16 . CASSHRQNYEQYF TGTGCCAGCAGCCACCGGCAGAACTACGAGCAGTACTTC
. TRBJ2-7 TRBV7-9 TRBD2 CASSLGLAGERSYEQYF TGTGCCAGCAGCCTCGGACTAGCGGGAGAAAGGTCCTACGAGCAGTACTTC
. TRBJ2-3 TRBV30 . CAWDTDTQYF TGCGCCTGGGACACAGATACGCAGTATTTT
. TRBJ1-1 TRBV19 . CASTLGGEEYAEAFF TGTGCCAGTACCCTTGGAGGGGAAGAATACGCTGAAGCTTTCTTT
. TRBJ2-7 TRBV2 . CASRRRGAFSYEQYF TGTGCCAGCAGGCGACGGGGGGCTTTTTCCTACGAGCAGTACTTC
few TRBJ2-7 TRBV7-2 . CASSLRGRYEQYF TGTGCCAGCAGCCTTCGGGGCCGCTACGAGCAGTACTTC
. TRBJ2-3 TRBV4-2 . CASSQGGDSSPTDTQYF TGTGCCAGCAGCCAAGGGGGGGACTCCAGCCCGACAGATACGCAGTATTTT
. TRBJ1-3 TRBV7-8 . CASSSGNTIYF TGTGCCAGCTCCTCCGGAAACACCATATATTTT
. TRBJ2-7 TRBV7-9 . CASSLVGGLGHEQYF TGTGCCAGCAGCTTAGTTGGAGGTTTAGGCCACGAGCAGTACTTC